These 29 T cell receptor beta chains were all obtained from the same sample, sequenced in a study of T cell changes during pregnancy in multiple sclerosis. Libraries were prepared by immunoSEQ multiplex PCR; TCRdb keeps only in-frame clonotypes and omits some of them. In the table there are about 110,000 clones, under 95% of which are singletons. Sequencing used peripheral blood, obtained after pregnancy. These receptors all come from a female donor with multiple sclerosis, enrolled in a pregnancy study.

The genes are TRBV19 and TRBJ2-7, with 7 bases aligning to TRBD2. Germline-derived CDR1 and CDR2 are LNHDA and SQIVND (reference sequence). Trimming took 5 bases from V and 2 from J; bases not matched to a gene: 9. The CDR3 has 15 amino acids. CDR3 coding DNA: TGTGCCAGTAGTCCTCTCCTAGCGGTTGCCTACGAGCAGTACTTC. Its translation is CASSPLLAVAYEQYF.

The chain links TRBV9 to TRBJ1-2, with D maybe TRBD1 (6 bases). The CDR3 runs to 17 residues. Trimming shortened V by 2 bases and J by 3 bases, and 20 bases separated the two germline ends. CDR1 and CDR2 (germline): SGDLS, YYNGEE. The CDR3, as DNA: TGTGCCAGCAGCGTCTCCCGGTGGGCAGGGGTGGACTATGGCTACACCTTC. Encoded protein: CASSVSRWAGVDYGYTF.

Here the CDR3 reads CASSSGTGPYGYTF. CDR3 bases: TGTGCCAGCAGCTCCGGGACAGGCCCCTATGGCTACACCTTC. The rearrangement uses TRBV27 and TRBJ1-2; 8 bases agree with TRBD1. Germline CDR1 MNHEY, CDR2 SMNVEV (reference sequence). The CDR3 runs to 14 residues. V shed 6 bases and J 4 bases; nucleotides not matched to a gene: 7.

V usage is TRBV2 and J usage is TRBJ2-1, with no clear D. V was clipped by 3 bases and J by 7 bases, with 10 bases between them. The CDR3 has 13 residues. The germline gives CDR1 SNHLY, CDR2 FYNNEI. CDR3: CASSDRFGNEQFF. For the CDR3, the DNA is TGTGCCAGCAGTGACAGGTTTGGGAATGAGCAGTTCTTC.

The rearrangement links TRBV7-8 to TRBJ1-1; 8 bases are a match to TRBD1. This CDR3 is built from 15 residues. Unmatched junction bases numbered 6, after V lost 5 bases and J lost 1 base. Germline V gene data show CDR1 as SGHVS and CDR2 as FQNEAQ. Here the CDR3 reads CASSPDRGWNTEAFF. CDR3 DNA: TGTGCCAGCAGCCCTGACAGGGGTTGGAACACTGAAGCTTTCTTT.

This chain uses TRBV19 with TRBJ2-7; D is uncertain. Germline CDR1 LNHDA, CDR2 SQIVND (reference sequence). This CDR3 has 14 amino acids. Trimming removed 6 bases at V and 6 bases at J, with 18 bases between. CDR3 nucleotide sequence: TGTGCCAGTAGCCGCCGACCGGGTGCCGCCGAGCAGTACTTC. This translates into CASSRRPGAAEQYF.

V usage is TRBV4-1 and J usage is TRBJ2-3, with TRBD2 matching 7 bases. The CDR3 extends over 17 amino acids. CDR1 MGHRA and CDR2 YSYEKL come from the germline V gene. Trimming removed 1 base from V and 2 bases from J; junction bases left unmatched: 9. CDR3 protein: CASSQAIGRESTDTQYF. The CDR3 DNA reads as TGCGCCAGCAGCCAAGCGATCGGGCGGGAGTCCACAGATACGCAGTATTTT.

This clone has only one observation. The rearrangement links TRBV4-1 to TRBJ2-2, with 7 bases that match TRBD2. The V segment lost 2 bases and the J segment 6 bases; nucleotides outside the gene matches: 9. The germline CDR1 and CDR2 sequences are MGHRA and YSYEKL. The CDR3 consists of 16 residues. CDR3 in amino acids: CASSQNTGGPAGELFF. In DNA form, the CDR3 reads TGCGCCAGCAGCCAAAATACGGGGGGACCAGCCGGGGAGCTGTTTTTT.

This chain uses TRBV9 with TRBJ1-4; unclear D gene. This CDR3 comprises 13 residues. In germline, CDR1 is SGDLS, CDR2 YYNGEE. The V end was cut by 3 bases, the J end by 7 bases, with 10 bases between. CDR3 coding DNA: TGTGCCAGCAGCGCTCATACCGGTGAAAAACTGTTTTTT. Translation: CASSAHTGEKLFF. The whole variable domain, remainder taken from reference TRBV9 and TRBJ1-4, is DSGVTQTPKHLITATGQRVTLRCSPRSGDLSVYWYQQSLDQGLQFLIQYYNGEERAKGNILERFSAQQFPDLHSELNLSSLELGDSALYFCASSAHTGEKLFFGSGTQLSVL.

The chain combines TRBV7-2 with TRBJ1-2; the D is unclear. V gave up 1 base and J gave up 1 base, with 13 bases separating them. The germline gives CDR1 SGHTA, CDR2 FQGNSA. The length of the CDR3 is 16 residues. CDR3 amino acids: CASSLVWADYNYGYTF. The CDR3 region has the DNA TGTGCCAGCAGCTTAGTGTGGGCAGATTATAACTATGGCTACACCTTC.

The V gene is TRBV6-1, the J gene TRBJ1-5; D not certain. The germline gives CDR1 MNHNS, CDR2 SASEGT. The CDR3 covers 13 residues. V lost 5 bases to trimming and J lost 4 bases, with 9 bases between them. CDR3 residues: CASSPAGNQPQHF. In DNA form, the CDR3 reads TGTGCCAGCAGTCCGGCAGGAAATCAGCCCCAGCATTTT.

CDR3 DNA: TGTGCCAGCAGCTTTGACTGGAGCTCCTACAATGAGCAGTTCTTC. Residues: CASSFDWSSYNEQFF. The chain has TRBV7-8 and TRBJ2-1; no clear D gene. V gave up 3 bases and J gave up 0 bases, with 9 bases separating them. CDR1 is SGHVS and CDR2 is FQNEAQ in the germline V gene. The length of the CDR3 is 15 residues.

This chain uses TRBV6-1 with TRBJ2-7, with D hard to call. CDR1 and CDR2 (germline): MNHNS, SASEGT. CDR3 size: 12 residues. V dropped 5 bases and J dropped 0 bases, with 5 bases sitting between them. The CDR3 spells CASSLSSYEQYF. CDR3 in DNA: TGTGCCAGCAGTTTGAGCTCCTACGAGCAGTACTTC.

The chain uses TRBV2 and TRBJ2-7, with 7 bases identical to TRBD2. The germline V gene has CDR1 SNHLY and CDR2 FYNNEI. CDR3 length: 14 residues. The V gene end was trimmed by 4 bases and the J gene end by 5 bases; junction bases not matched to a gene: 8. CDR3 in amino acids: CASSVAWGGDEQYF. The CDR3 DNA is TGTGCCAGCAGTGTAGCCTGGGGGGGGGACGAGCAGTACTTC.

The chain recombines TRBV6-1 with TRBJ2-2, with no clear D. V was clipped by 5 bases and J by 1 base, with 5 bases between them. This CDR3 is 13 amino acids long. Germline V gives CDR1 MNHNS, CDR2 SASEGT. The CDR3 DNA is TGTGCCAGCAGTAACGGGAACACCGGGGAGCTGTTTTTT. Protein: CASSNGNTGELFF.

The V call is TRBV30, the J call TRBJ1-2; D call uncertain. The germline gives CDR1 GTSNPN, CDR2 SVGIG (reference sequence). The germline V and J ends were trimmed by 3 bases and 8 bases, with 13 bases remaining between them. The CDR3 runs 12 residues. DNA of the CDR3: TGTGCCTGGAGCATAGCCCCGGGAGGCTACACCTTC. Translating it yields CAWSIAPGGYTF.

The chain employs TRBV11-2 and TRBJ1-2; TRBD1 matches 8 bases. Germline V gives CDR1 SGHAT, CDR2 FQNNGV. This CDR3 has 14 residues. J gave up 6 bases and V 5 bases, and 8 bases lay outside the gene matches. CDR3 amino acids: CASSRDRSLDGYTF. The CDR3 nucleotides read TGTGCCAGCAGCCGGGACAGGAGTTTGGATGGCTACACCTTC.

The chain employs TRBV13 and TRBJ1-2; 12 positions agree with TRBD1. The CDR3 consists of 15 residues. Germline CDR1 and CDR2: PRHDT and FYEKMQ (reference sequence). J lost 5 bases, V lost 4 bases, and 5 bases had no gene match. The CDR3 sequence is CASSSGQGAFYGYTF. CDR3 sequence (DNA): TGTGCCAGCAGCTCGGGACAGGGGGCATTTTATGGCTACACCTTC.

This chain joins TRBV9 and TRBJ2-3; D is perhaps TRBD1 (5 bases). CDR3 length: 15 amino acids. V gave up 0 bases and J gave up 4 bases, with 12 bases separating them. Germline CDR1 is SGDLS and CDR2 is YYNGEE. The CDR3 here is CASSVDRGWADTQYF. CDR3 bases: TGTGCCAGCAGCGTAGATAGGGGTTGGGCAGATACGCAGTATTTT.

The chain joins TRBV5-1 to TRBJ2-7, with D perhaps matching TRBD2 (6 bases). The CDR3 runs to 14 residues. Trimming took 4 bases from V and 1 from J, leaving 12 bases between them. Germline V gene data show CDR1 as SGHRS and CDR2 as YFSETQ. The CDR3 protein is CASSQGGDSYEQYF. DNA for the CDR3: TGCGCCAGCAGCCAAGGCGGGGATTCCTACGAGCAGTACTTC.

This clone has more than one count but fewer than ten. The chain recombines TRBV20-1 with TRBJ1-1; TRBD1 might be the D (6 bases). The germline V and J ends were trimmed by 6 bases and 8 bases, with 13 bases remaining between them. Germline loops: CDR1 DFQATT, CDR2 SNEGSKA (reference sequence). The CDR3 runs 11 residues. Here the CDR3 reads CSALRQAEAFF. The DNA of the CDR3 is TGCAGTGCCCTCAGACAGGCCGAAGCTTTCTTT.

The V call is TRBV28, the J call TRBJ1-2; no clear D. The CDR3 has 14 residues. Trimming left V 7 bases short and J 8 bases short, with 20 bases between. CDR1 is MDHEN, CDR2 SYDVKM, per germline. The CDR3 region is CASIPDLASRGYTF. The CDR3 DNA reads TGTGCCAGCATCCCAGACCTAGCTTCGAGGGGCTACACCTTC.

The chain joins TRBV5-1 to TRBJ2-1; 7 bases are shared with TRBD2. The CDR3 totals 15 residues. V lost 0 bases, J lost 5 bases, and 5 bases stayed unmatched. Germline CDR1 reads SGHRS; CDR2 reads YFSETQ. CDR3: CASSLAGLGDNEQFF. For the CDR3, the DNA is TGCGCCAGCAGCTTGGCCGGACTAGGGGACAATGAGCAGTTCTTC.

The V call is TRBV7-9, the J call TRBJ1-2; possible D gene TRBD1, 6 bases. V shed 0 bases and J shed 4 bases, with 12 bases lying between them. CDR3 size: 15 residues. Germline V CDR1 and CDR2: SEHNR, FQNEAQ (reference sequence). CDR3 sequence reads: CASSLASQGLYGYTF. DNA of the CDR3: TGTGCCAGCAGCTTAGCTTCCCAGGGGCTCTATGGCTACACCTTC.

The chain links TRBV14 to TRBJ2-1; TRBD1 agrees at 7 bases. J gave up 7 bases and V 1 base, and 4 bases lay outside the gene matches. This CDR3 region has 14 residues. Germline CDR1 and CDR2: SGHDN and FVKESK. DNA of the CDR3: TGTGCCAGCAGCCAAGTACAGGGGCGTAATGAGCAGTTCTTC. Translation: CASSQVQGRNEQFF.

This chain links TRBV6-6 with TRBJ1-5, with D maybe TRBD1 (6 bases). V was cut by 2 bases and J by 7 bases, with 18 bases left in between. The CDR3 covers 16 residues. Germline lookup yields CDR1 MNHNY and CDR2 SVGAGI (reference sequence). The CDR3, as DNA: TGTGCCAGCAGTTACACAGCAACGAACAGGGTACAGCCCCAGCATTTT. Translated, it gives CASSYTATNRVQPQHF.

V is TRBV30 and J is TRBJ2-5; TRBD1 matches at 9 bases. The CDR3 length is 13 residues. Germline CDR1 and CDR2: GTSNPN and SVGIG (reference sequence). The trim removed 8 bases at V and 5 bases at J, leaving 9 bases unmatched. CDR3: CARPTGGKETQYF. Here the CDR3 DNA reads TGTGCCCGTCCCACAGGGGGCAAGGAGACCCAGTACTTC.

The rearrangement joins TRBV28 to TRBJ2-1; 11 nucleotides line up with TRBD2. V was pared by 10 bases and J by 4 bases, with 3 bases of the junction left unmatched. Looked up from germline, CDR1 is MDHEN and CDR2 is SYDVKM. This CDR3 is 13 amino acids long. The chain's CDR3 is CATLAGGYNEQFF. The CDR3 DNA follows: TGTGCCACCCTAGCGGGGGGATACAATGAGCAGTTCTTC.

The genes are TRBV5-1 and TRBJ1-2; 7 bases agree with TRBD1. CDR1 is SGHRS, CDR2 YFSETQ, per germline. The trim removed 0 bases at V and 4 bases at J, leaving 3 bases unmatched. This CDR3 is built from 14 residues. As DNA, the CDR3 is TGCGCCAGCAGCTTGGGACAGGGCCCCTATGGCTACACCTTC. Translated, it gives CASSLGQGPYGYTF.